A single sample gave rise to the 27 T cell receptor beta chains below, sequenced in a study of blood T cell repertoires in COVID-19 (dated by TCRdb to the early 2020s). The receptor library was made with the immunoSEQ multiplex PCR assay. TCRdb took over this immuneACCESS table, retaining in-frame rearrangements with V and J assigned. Such tables are incomplete; in checked studies, under half of the missing clones stem from an unresolved V gene, and the remainder is unexplained. In this sample the table shows roughly 260,000 clones, under 90% of which occur a single time. About 3.9% of the sample is taken by the ten largest. Sequenced input: PBMCs or T cells enriched from blood (not recorded which). The receptors come from a woman in her thirties or forties who had been exposed to COVID-19.

This rearrangement joins TRBV2 to TRBJ1-4, with TRBD1 matching over 9 bases. From germline, CDR1 is SNHLY and CDR2 FYNNEI. The V gene end was trimmed by 5 bases and the J gene end by 13 bases; junction bases not matched to a gene: 17. This CDR3 has 16 amino acids. CDR3 sequence (DNA): TGTGCCAGCAGTCCCGCAAGTGACAGGGGGAGGTTTAGACTGTTTTTT. Its translation: CASSPASDRGRFRLFF.

The rearrangement links TRBV2 to TRBJ1-1, with 10 positions matching TRBD1. Germline values: CDR1 SNHLY, CDR2 FYNNEI. The CDR3 runs 13 residues. J gave up 2 bases and V 10 bases, and 4 bases lay outside the gene matches. In nucleotides, the CDR3 is TGTGCCACCCGGGACAGGGGAAACACTGAAGCTTTCTTT. Translation: CATRDRGNTEAFF.

This clone was recorded only once. The V gene is TRBV28, the J gene TRBJ1-2; 9 nucleotides align to TRBD1. The CDR3 totals 14 residues. Germline lookup yields CDR1 MDHEN and CDR2 SYDVKM. Losses at the gene ends were 8 bases for V and 5 bases for J; bases not matched to a gene: 9. The CDR3 region is CASLPGQGYYGYTF. The CDR3 nucleotides are TGTGCCAGCCTACCGGGACAGGGTTATTATGGCTACACCTTC.

This clone has only a few counts. This chain uses TRBV6-6 with TRBJ2-2; TRBD2 agrees at 8 bases. Germline V lookup: CDR1 MNHNY, CDR2 SVGAGI (reference sequence). The CDR3 has 17 amino acids. V was pared by 5 bases and J by 0 bases, with 8 bases of the junction left unmatched. The CDR3 protein is CASSPTGTRANTGELFF. The CDR3 DNA follows: TGTGCCAGCAGTCCCACCGGGACTAGGGCGAACACCGGGGAGCTGTTTTTT.

This clone was counted ten times or more. The chain combines TRBV30 with TRBJ1-6, with a tentative D call TRBD1 (5 bases). This CDR3 region has 13 residues. Germline-derived CDR1 and CDR2 are GTSNPN and SVGIG (reference sequence). The V and J ends lost 1 base and 4 bases respectively, with 5 bases between them. The CDR3 loop is CAWSGQYNSPLHF. CDR3 sequence (DNA): TGTGCCTGGAGTGGACAGTATAATTCACCCCTCCACTTT.

The chain links TRBV27 to TRBJ2-7; 9 bases line up with TRBD1. Germline CDR1 is MNHEY and CDR2 is SMNVEV (reference sequence). The CDR3 sequence is 15 residues long. V lost 6 bases to trimming and J lost 2 bases; unmatched junction nucleotides: 8. The CDR3 DNA sequence: TGTGCCAGCAGCACCCGGGACAGGGCCCCCTACGAGCAGTACTTC. It is translated as CASSTRDRAPYEQYF.

This chain connects TRBV7-2 to TRBJ1-5, with 8 bases that match TRBD1. V lost 2 bases and J lost 6; bases outside the gene matches: 9. CDR3 length: 16 amino acids. CDR1 and CDR2 from the germline V gene are SGHTA and FQGNSA. The DNA of the CDR3 is TGTGCCAGCAGCTTATCCCAGGGGGCGAATTCTCAGCCCCAGCATTTT. This translates into CASSLSQGANSQPQHF.

The chain has TRBV5-6 and TRBJ1-1; 9 bases fit TRBD1. The CDR3 spans 16 residues. V was pared by 4 bases and J by 3 bases, with 10 bases of the junction left unmatched. Germline CDR1 is SGHDT and CDR2 is YYEEEE. This chain's CDR3 is CASSLTPGQGHTEAFF. The CDR3 DNA reads TGTGCCAGCAGCCTTACCCCGGGACAGGGTCACACTGAAGCTTTCTTT.

The chain joins TRBV15 to TRBJ1-5; D ambiguous. Germline-derived CDR1 and CDR2 are LNHNV and YYDKDF (reference sequence). The V end lost 1 base, the J end lost 0 bases, and 10 bases lay between the germline ends. CDR3 length: 16 amino acids. Here the CDR3 DNA reads TGTGCCACCAGCAGAGTCGGAGGCCCTAGCAATCAGCCCCAGCATTTT. Amino acids: CATSRVGGPSNQPQHF.

About this clone itself: Different DNA sequences within this sample yield the same CDR3. V and J are TRBV7-3 and TRBJ2-3; maybe TRBD1 (5 bases). Germline V gene data show CDR1 as SGHTA and CDR2 as FQGTGA. Trimming cost V 0 bases and J 0 bases, with 7 bases left between them. This CDR3 has 15 amino acids. The CDR3 spells CASSLTPGSTDTQYF. CDR3 bases: TGTGCCAGCAGCTTAACCCCAGGGAGCACAGATACGCAGTATTTT.

J is TRBJ1-2 and V is TRBV4-1, with D possibly matching TRBD1 (5 bases). V shed 4 bases and J shed 0 bases, with 18 bases lying between them. This CDR3 has 17 amino acids. The germline V gene has CDR1 MGHRA and CDR2 YSYEKL. The CDR3 region has the DNA TGCGCCAGCAGCCGTTCGGACACTTATTTAGCTAACTATGGCTACACCTTC. It translates to CASSRSDTYLANYGYTF.

The chain joins TRBV6-4 to TRBJ2-7; D is unresolved. Trimming took off 5 bases at V and 6 bases at J, with 8 bases between the two ends. This CDR3 comprises 11 residues. The germline V gene has CDR1 MRHNA and CDR2 SNTAGT. CDR3 DNA: TGTGCCAGCAGTACTGGTGGCGAGCAGTACTTC. This codes for CASSTGGEQYF.

The chain recombines TRBV2 with TRBJ1-5; D is unresolved. Germline V gives CDR1 SNHLY, CDR2 FYNNEI. The V gene lost 7 bases and the J gene lost 5 bases, with 15 bases spanning the gap. CDR3 length equals 14 residues. The CDR3 is CASTATRKDQPQHF. For the CDR3, the DNA is TGTGCCAGCACTGCGACACGCAAGGATCAGCCCCAGCATTTT.

The chain couples TRBV15 to TRBJ2-1; tentative D call: TRBD2 (7 bases). V dropped 0 bases and J dropped 8 bases, with 17 bases sitting between them. The CDR3 covers 16 residues. Germline CDR1 reads LNHNV; CDR2 reads YYDKDF (reference sequence). CDR3 coding DNA: TGTGCCACCAGCAGAGATACGTCCAAGGGGGGGCATGAGCAGTTCTTC. This sequence encodes CATSRDTSKGGHEQFF.

The V call is TRBV9, the J call TRBJ1-3; 8 nucleotides agree with TRBD1. Germline CDR1 and CDR2: SGDLS and YYNGEE. V shed 0 bases, J shed 0 bases, and the junction held 8 bases outside the gene matches. This CDR3 contains 18 residues. As DNA, the CDR3 is TGTGCCAGCAGCGTAGAGGGGGGGACAGGTTACTCTGGAAACACCATATATTTT. Its protein product is CASSVEGGTGYSGNTIYF.

The chain links TRBV3-1 (or the pseudogene TRBV3-2) to TRBJ1-2; D possibly corresponds to TRBD1 (5 bases). This CDR3 has 15 amino acids. Germline CDR1 LGHDT, CDR2 YNNKEL (reference sequence). The V gene lost 4 bases and the J gene lost 4 bases, with 16 bases spanning the gap. CDR3 nucleotide sequence: TGTGCCAGCAGCCTACGGACCTGGCAGGGCTATGGCTACACCTTC. It translates to CASSLRTWQGYGYTF.

The rearrangement joins TRBV6-5 to TRBJ1-2; 8 bases agree with TRBD1. In germline, CDR1 is MNHEY, CDR2 SVGAGI. V trimming: 6 bases; J trimming: 4 bases; junction bases outside the gene matches: 10. This CDR3 region has 15 residues. The CDR3 coding sequence is TGTGCCAGCAGGCGGATCAGGGGGCACCGCTATGGCTACACCTTC. As protein: CASRRIRGHRYGYTF.

This chain connects TRBV12-3 or TRBV12-4 to TRBJ2-1, with D possibly TRBD1 on 6 matching bases. The CDR3 has 13 residues. Trimming cost V 3 bases and J 14 bases, with 17 bases left between them. The CDR3 here is CASSLGVQDSKFF. For the CDR3, the DNA is TGTGCCAGCAGTTTGGGAGTGCAGGACAGTAAGTTCTTC.

This chain joins TRBV19 and TRBJ1-6; 8 nucleotides match TRBD1. The CDR3 totals 16 residues. From germline, CDR1 is LNHDA and CDR2 SQIVND (reference sequence). Losses at the gene ends were 4 bases for V and 10 bases for J; bases not matched to a gene: 12. CDR3 coding DNA: TGTGCCAGTAGTACCCAGACAGTGCACAGGGGGTCACCCCTCCACTTT. Protein: CASSTQTVHRGSPLHF.

This chain links TRBV13 with TRBJ2-3; D ambiguous. The CDR3 has 15 amino acids. CDR1 and CDR2 from the germline V gene are PRHDT and FYEKMQ (reference sequence). V lost 1 base and J lost 4, with 12 bases in between. The CDR3: CASSLEGKGADTQYF. The CDR3 nucleotides are TGTGCCAGCAGCTTAGAAGGTAAAGGAGCAGATACGCAGTATTTT.

The rearrangement uses TRBV7-9 and TRBJ1-5; D unclear. CDR3 length: 14 residues. Deletions cut 5 bases from V and 7 bases from J, with 15 bases between. Germline V lookup: CDR1 SEHNR, CDR2 FQNEAQ (reference sequence). CDR3 amino acids: CASSPQAPSQPQHF. The CDR3, as DNA: TGTGCCAGCAGCCCCCAGGCCCCAAGCCAGCCCCAGCATTTT.

The CDR3 DNA is TGTGCCAGCAGCTTATTGGCAGGAACTTACTCCTACGAGCAGTACTTC. It translates to CASSLLAGTYSYEQYF. This chain connects TRBV7-2 to TRBJ2-7, with D unresolved. The CDR3 runs 16 residues. Trimming removed 2 bases at V and 0 bases at J, with 14 bases between. Germline lookup yields CDR1 SGHTA and CDR2 FQGNSA.

A note on this clone: The same CDR3 is also encoded by other DNA sequences in this sample. J is TRBJ2-3 and V is TRBV18, with 8 bases lining up with TRBD1. The V segment lost 5 bases and the J segment 6 bases; nucleotides outside the gene matches: 7. CDR1 and CDR2 (germline): KGHSH, LQKENI. This CDR3 is built from 14 residues. The CDR3 DNA is TGTGCCAGCTCATCAGGACAGGGAACGGATACGCAGTATTTT. The encoded protein is CASSSGQGTDTQYF.

V is TRBV10-3 and J is TRBJ2-3, with a tentative D call TRBD2 (6 bases). The CDR3 has 15 residues. Germline values: CDR1 ENHRY, CDR2 SYGVKD. The V gene lost 7 bases and the J gene lost 3 bases, with 17 bases spanning the gap. The CDR3 region has the DNA TGTGCCATCACTGCGCAAGGTCGGGGGACAGATACGCAGTATTTT. This codes for CAITAQGRGTDTQYF.

V and J are TRBV7-8 and TRBJ2-1; 10 bases are a match to TRBD1. CDR1 SGHVS and CDR2 FQNEAQ come from the germline V gene. Losses at the gene ends were 2 bases for V and 2 bases for J; bases not matched to a gene: 6. This CDR3 comprises 17 residues. The CDR3 DNA sequence: TGTGCCAGCAGCTTAAAGTACGGGACAGGGGCCTACAATGAGCAGTTCTTC. Amino acid sequence: CASSLKYGTGAYNEQFF.

The chain combines TRBV19 with TRBJ1-1; TRBD1 agrees at 8 bases. Germline values: CDR1 LNHDA, CDR2 SQIVND (reference sequence). After removal of 5 bases from V and 1 base from J, the junction contained 3 bases not matched to a gene. CDR3 length equals 14 residues. This chain's CDR3 is CASSPGGGNTEAFF. The CDR3, as DNA: TGTGCCAGTAGTCCAGGGGGCGGGAACACTGAAGCTTTCTTT.

This clone appeared a single time. The chain joins TRBV5-1 to TRBJ1-1, with 8 bases fitting TRBD1. Germline loops: CDR1 SGHRS, CDR2 YFSETQ. J gave up 1 base and V 0 bases, and 5 bases lay outside the gene matches. The CDR3 runs 16 residues. Here the CDR3 DNA reads TGCGCCAGCAGCTTGGGGGCCGGACAGGGGAACACTGAAGCTTTCTTT. Translated: CASSLGAGQGNTEAFF.